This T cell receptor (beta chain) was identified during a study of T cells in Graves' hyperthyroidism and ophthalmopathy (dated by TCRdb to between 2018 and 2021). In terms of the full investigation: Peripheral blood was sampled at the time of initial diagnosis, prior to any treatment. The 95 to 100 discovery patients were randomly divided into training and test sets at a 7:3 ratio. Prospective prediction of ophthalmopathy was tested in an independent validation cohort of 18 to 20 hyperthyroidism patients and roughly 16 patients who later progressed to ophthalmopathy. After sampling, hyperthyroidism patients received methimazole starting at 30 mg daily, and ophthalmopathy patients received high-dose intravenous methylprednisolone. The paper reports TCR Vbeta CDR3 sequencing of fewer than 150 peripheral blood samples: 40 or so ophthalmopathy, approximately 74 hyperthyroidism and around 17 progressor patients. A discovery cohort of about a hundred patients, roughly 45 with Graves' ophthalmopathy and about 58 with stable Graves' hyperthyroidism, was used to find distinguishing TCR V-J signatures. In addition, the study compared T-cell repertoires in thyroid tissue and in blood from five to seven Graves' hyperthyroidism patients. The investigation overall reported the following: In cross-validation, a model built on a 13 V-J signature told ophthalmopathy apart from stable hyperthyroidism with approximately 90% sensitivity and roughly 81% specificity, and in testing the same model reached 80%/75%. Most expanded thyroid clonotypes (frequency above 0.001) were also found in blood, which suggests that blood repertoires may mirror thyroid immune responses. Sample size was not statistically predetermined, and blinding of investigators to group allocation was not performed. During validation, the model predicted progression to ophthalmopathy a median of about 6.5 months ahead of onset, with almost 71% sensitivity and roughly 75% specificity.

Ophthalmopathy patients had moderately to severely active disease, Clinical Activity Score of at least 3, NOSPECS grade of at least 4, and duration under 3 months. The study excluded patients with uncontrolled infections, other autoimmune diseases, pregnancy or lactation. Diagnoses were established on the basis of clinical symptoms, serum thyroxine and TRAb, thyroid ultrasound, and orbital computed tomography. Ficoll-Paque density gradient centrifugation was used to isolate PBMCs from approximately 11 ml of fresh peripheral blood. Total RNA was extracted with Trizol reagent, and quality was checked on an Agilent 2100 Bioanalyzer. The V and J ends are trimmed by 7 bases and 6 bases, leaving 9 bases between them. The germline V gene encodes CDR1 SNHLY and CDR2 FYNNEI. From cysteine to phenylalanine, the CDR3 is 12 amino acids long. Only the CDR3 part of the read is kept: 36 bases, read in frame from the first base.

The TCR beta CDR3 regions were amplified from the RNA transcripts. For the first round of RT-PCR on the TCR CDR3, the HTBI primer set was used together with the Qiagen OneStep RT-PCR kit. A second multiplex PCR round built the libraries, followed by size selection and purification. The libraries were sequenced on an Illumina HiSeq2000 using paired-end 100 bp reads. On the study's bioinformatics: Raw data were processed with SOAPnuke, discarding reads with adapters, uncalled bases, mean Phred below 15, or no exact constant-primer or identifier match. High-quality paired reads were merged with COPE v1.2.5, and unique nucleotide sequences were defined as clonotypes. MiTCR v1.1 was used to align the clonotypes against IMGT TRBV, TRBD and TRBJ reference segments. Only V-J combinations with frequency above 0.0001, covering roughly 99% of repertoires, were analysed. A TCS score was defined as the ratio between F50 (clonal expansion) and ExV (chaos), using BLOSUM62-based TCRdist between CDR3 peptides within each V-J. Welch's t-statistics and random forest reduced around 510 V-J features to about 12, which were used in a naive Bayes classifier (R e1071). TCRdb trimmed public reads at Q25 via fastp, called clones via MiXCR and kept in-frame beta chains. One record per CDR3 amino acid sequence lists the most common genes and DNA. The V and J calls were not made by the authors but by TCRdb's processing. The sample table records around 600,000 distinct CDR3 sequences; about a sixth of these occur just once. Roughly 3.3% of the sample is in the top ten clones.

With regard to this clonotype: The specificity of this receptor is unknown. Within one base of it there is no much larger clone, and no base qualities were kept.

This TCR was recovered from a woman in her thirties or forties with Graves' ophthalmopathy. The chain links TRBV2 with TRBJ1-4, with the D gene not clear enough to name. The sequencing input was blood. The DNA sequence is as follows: TGTGCCAGCACAAAGCTGGATGAAAAACTGTTTTTT. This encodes CASTKLDEKLFF.